This is a list of T cell receptor beta chains from one sample in a study of OX40 agonist ivuxolimab in advanced cancers. Repertoires were generated with immunoSEQ multiplex PCR, while TCRdb's copy carries only in-frame clones and drops some. The sample consists of under 85,000 clones, around 87% of them appearing once. The specimen comprised CD4+ or CD8+ T cells sorted from blood, sampled in a trial of the OX40 agonist ivuxolimab. The receptors originated from an adult with an advanced solid tumor such as melanoma, head and neck, liver or kidney cancer. CDR3s include the opening cysteine and the closing phenylalanine or tryptophan. The D gene is left open where the match is weak.

j_call d_call v_call cdr3_aa cdr3_nt
TRBJ1-1 NA TRBV6-1 CASSEPEGYTEAFF TGTGCCAGCAGTGAACCCGAGGGGTACACTGAAGCTTTCTTT
TRBJ1-2 NA TRBV9 CASSGGTVEGRGYTF TGTGCCAGCAGCGGAGGGACCGTGGAAGGGCGGGGCTACACCTTC
TRBJ1-4 TRBD1 TRBV5-4 CASSLEQGKEEKLFF TGTGCCAGCAGCTTGGAACAGGGGAAGGAAGAAAAACTGTTTTTT
TRBJ2-7 NA TRBV21-1 CASSTPGPGILSYEQYF TGTGCCAGCAGCACCCCTGGACCAGGGATACTATCCTACGAGCAGTACTTC
TRBJ1-5 NA TRBV5-6 CASSFSNQPQHF TGTGCCAGCAGCTTTAGCAATCAGCCCCAGCATTTT
TRBJ1-5 TRBD1 TRBV18 CASSPSTGGNQPQHF TGTGCCAGCTCACCATCGACAGGGGGCAATCAGCCCCAGCATTTT
TRBJ2-4 TRBD2 TRBV6-1 CASSGGAGGSPRNIQYF TGTGCCAGCAGTGGAGGGGCGGGAGGGTCGCCCAGAAACATTCAGTACTTC
TRBJ1-2 NA TRBV13 CASSLGVGGYTF TGTGCCAGCAGCTTAGGCGTCGGCGGCTACACCTTC
TRBJ1-1 NA TRBV30 CAWSSVIPTLNTEAFF TGTGCCTGGAGTTCCGTGATTCCCACTTTGAACACTGAAGCTTTCTTT
TRBJ2-2 TRBD2 TRBV5-1 CASRPGGDTGELFF TGCGCCAGCAGACCGGGAGGGGACACCGGGGAGCTGTTTTTT
TRBJ2-1 TRBD2 TRBV11-2 CASSYLTGGPYNEQFF TGTGCCAGCAGCTATTTAACGGGAGGGCCCTACAATGAGCAGTTCTTC
TRBJ2-1 NA TRBV27 CATRDRPPDNHEQFF TGTGCCACCCGAGACCGGCCTCCGGACAACCATGAGCAGTTCTTC
TRBJ2-7 TRBD2 TRBV6-1 CASSRGGGRGYEQYF TGTGCCAGCTCAAGAGGGGGCGGGAGGGGATACGAGCAGTACTTC
TRBJ1-2 NA TRBV5-1 CASSFTMGTGLYGYTF TGCGCCAGCAGCTTTACGATGGGAACCGGCCTTTATGGCTACACCTTC
TRBJ1-6 NA TRBV5-1 CASSREGSHNSPLHF TGCGCCAGCAGCCGAGAGGGGAGCCATAATTCACCCCTCCACTTT
TRBJ2-7 NA TRBV28 CASSSFLSGYEQYF TGTGCCAGCAGTTCCTTTCTATCGGGGTACGAGCAGTACTTC